This TCR beta chain is drawn from a study of cytomegalovirus exposure and HLA in healthy donors (TCRdb year 2017). In the study overall: According to an earlier analysis of 587 of the donors, 150 million to 200 million T cells yielded some 120 million unique TCR beta sequences and roughly 280 Gb of sequence data. An early release that covered more than 550 HLA-typed donors contained approximately 300 gigabases of sequencing data and about 93 million unique TCR sequences. Of the approximately 400 genotyped donors, about 80% fell in the genetic ancestry cluster associated with self-reported Caucasian donors. The aim of the study was to test whether cataloging public T cell receptors could identify signatures of past pathogen exposure. The study used immunosequencing to profile the T cell repertoires of hundreds of subjects and linked those repertoires to cytomegalovirus serostatus. Besides the first cohort of roughly 700 subjects, a separate validation cohort made up of over 100 different subjects was used. The study combined high-throughput TCR immunosequencing, statistical association of individual TCRs with disease status, and machine learning to predict cytomegalovirus infection status. In a later analysis, previously published TCR beta repertoires from about 640 donors were re-analyzed and high-resolution HLA genotyping was added so that TCR occurrence patterns could be studied. Rather than using new phenotypic data, the later analysis identified candidate immune exposures from TCR beta sequences and from how often those sequences occurred across donors. In an earlier analysis of roughly 600 of the donors, high-throughput TCR beta sequencing was used to judge whether each TCR beta V gene segment behaved as functional or pseudogenic. Donor age, sex, ethnicity and CMV serostatus were compiled alongside the repertoire data. A later genetic analysis used genome-wide SNP genotypes for about 65% of the roughly 700 donors, treating that subset as a discovery cohort. Every repertoire in the discovery cohort had been generated on one and the same sequencing platform. Both class I and class II loci were covered by HLA typing, at four-digit resolution. The number of donors typed differed by locus, with about 629-640 for A, B, C, DRB1 and DQB1, roughly 520 for DQA1, 600 to 610 for DPA1, and 400 to 490 for DPB1. About five DR-DQ haplotypes were handled as single units for association and clustering because linkage in the cohort was strong. On average, about 240,000 unique TCR beta nucleotide sequences were sequenced per donor among some 430 genotyped donors of the cohort, with roughly 18% of those sequences being non-productive. Results the study describes overall, beyond this receptor: When HLA alleles, especially DR and DQ, strongly co-occurred, attributing TCR associations to individual alleles was difficult. In a later analysis, HLA-associated TCR beta chains showed more clonal expansion and lower generation probabilities than non-associated chains that were equally common. In a later analysis, some 18,000 TCR beta sequences were associated with specific HLA alleles at a false discovery rate of 0.05. A later genetic analysis associated a missense DCLRE1C variant with V-gene and J-gene trimming of TCR beta chains, and an independent cohort replicated the association. The 87-base-pair reads could not distinguish some IMGT-functional V segments, including TRBV6-2 and TRBV6-3, so those segments were excluded. According to a later analysis, most CMV-associated TCR beta chains appeared to be HLA-restricted, and the HLA associations seemed to be driven largely by CMV exposure. Three of the identified cytomegalovirus-associated TCR beta chains were confirmed in vitro to be specific for cytomegalovirus antigens. A further reported finding was that TCR beta sequences accurately predicted the HLA-A and HLA-B alleles for most subjects in the first cohort. The study listed 164 TCR beta chains as associated with cytomegalovirus. According to a later analysis, parvovirus B19, influenza, CMV and Epstein-Barr virus appeared linked to several top co-occurrence clusters. Broadly in line with IMGT annotations, most TCR beta V segments showed up in productive rearrangements about 90% or about 30% of the time in an earlier analysis of a few hundred of the donors. This cohort had only TCR beta chains sequenced, and the lack of alpha or paired-chain data limited which features could be detected. For the cohort, immune exposure information was limited to CMV serostatus. It was suggested by the authors that the approach could potentially be generalized to other disease states and immunological phenotypes. The classifier was reported to diagnose cytomegalovirus status with high specificity and sensitivity in both the original cohort and the validation cohort. Correlated functional status among segregating V segments might reflect linkage disequilibrium, but an unknown experimental factor could not be ruled out. Because counts were too low, seventeen rarely observed V segments, including chromosome 9 orphons, were excluded from the earlier analysis of 587 of the donors. The presence/absence analyses assumed that sequencing depth was roughly uniform across donors, and that assumption may not be true. Most TCR sequences were observed very rarely across donors, whereas some public TCRs were present in many individuals. According to a later genetic analysis, donors in an Asian-associated ancestry cluster had fewer N-insertions in productive TCRs than the approximately 650-donor mean. In a later analysis, the rate of TCR association differed among HLA loci, with DRB1 alleles having the most associated TCRs and HLA-C alleles having the fewest. A cluster of highly shared sequence variants was judged likely to be a technical artifact of the sequencing pipeline. Because HLA typing was unavailable for some donors at each locus, only the typed subset was used in association tests.

Library construction relied on the immunoSEQ multiplex PCR assay. The multiplex PCR relied on a mix of 60 forward primers for TCR Vbeta segments and 13 reverse primers for TCR Jbeta segments. Amplification of the CDR3 region of rearranged TCR beta genes was performed with a multiplex PCR assay on genomic DNA. Amplified TCR beta libraries were sequenced as 87-base-pair reads on the Illumina HiSeq System. On the authors' methods: A later analysis counted about 80 million unique TCR beta chains across the 550 to 800 repertoires, and some 11 million of these chains were shared by at least two donors. To remove PCR and sequencing errors, raw reads were error-corrected and collapsed into unique sequences using a nearest-neighbor algorithm that merged closely related sequences. CDR3 sequences were aligned to IMGT reference sequences to assign V, D and J gene segments. Each retained sequence needed at least a six-nucleotide match to both a V gene segment and a J gene segment. A rearrangement was called productive if the CDR3 had no stop codons and remained in frame with V and J, and every other rearrangement was called non-productive. Following IMGT convention, CDR3 was defined as the stretch from the second conserved V-encoded cysteine up to the conserved J-encoded phenylalanine. The earlier analysis of about 500 of the donors excluded sequences that lacked an unambiguous match to a single V gene segment. In an earlier analysis of several hundred of the donors, a V segment was called functional when productive rearrangements were above 56.7%, and segregating when the standard deviation between donors exceeded 5%. A statistical classification framework was developed to diagnose cytomegalovirus status using the catalog of TCR beta chain sequences. V and J gene assignment, in a later analysis, came from comparing TCR nucleotide sequences with IMGT/GENE-DB human TR gene sequences. The TCRdist pipeline was used in a later analysis to assign CDR3 sequences and most-parsimonious VDJ recombination scenarios. In a later analysis, each TCR beta chain was defined by its CDR3 amino acid sequence together with its V-gene family, and reads lacking a unique V-gene family were excluded. To address suspected cross-contamination and a sequencing artifact, a later analysis removed 592 highly shared, low-generation-probability nucleotide sequences. A later analysis calculated a clonal expansion index for each public chain from normalized within-repertoire ranks of inferred template counts. Generation probabilities in a later analysis came from a VDJ recombination model fitted to out-of-frame rearrangements, and those results were checked against IGoR. A later analysis scored TCR-TCR, TCR-HLA and TCR-CMV co-occurrence with hypergeometric tests, applying a repertoire-size bias correction to TCR pairs. In a later analysis, false discovery rates were estimated by permuting HLA or CMV assignments 20 times. In a later analysis, co-occurring TCRs were grouped with DBSCAN, and TCRdist sequence similarity was added when clustering was performed within HLA-allele-positive subsets. Repertoires with fewer than 30,000 or more than 120,000 public chains were left out of co-occurrence clustering, as were five repertoires with anomalous nucleotide sharing. The immuneACCESS repertoire file appears here via TCRdb, limited to in-frame rearrangements. These files lack a portion of the clones; in checked studies, under half of the deficit traces to unresolved V genes, and the cause of the others is not known. That table gives V, J and clone size, and the DNA gave D and trimming. For this sample the table gives over 75,000 clones, of which under 80% were detected only once. Clones ranked in the top ten supply about 6.6% of the sample.

Ends trimmed: V by 4 bases, J by 4 bases; bases unmatched to a gene: 10. Taken from cysteine to phenylalanine, the CDR3 has 16 residues. The retained sequence is limited to the CDR3, 48 bases, with the frame set at the first base. CDR1 is given as ENHRY and CDR2 as SYGVKD, both from the germline V gene. Concerning this clone itself: It lacks a known antigen. No much larger clonotype is one base removed from it; base qualities were not supplied.

The cohort consisted of some 670 healthy bone marrow donors. At the time of sampling, all cohort members were nominally healthy, though unrecorded immune exposures were likely present. The donor was CMV seropositive and belonged to the group of 250 to 350 seropositive cohort members. Every donor gave a peripheral blood sample, and the peripheral blood mononuclear cells from that sample were used for TCR beta sequencing. Genomic DNA was extracted from the blood cell samples with the Qiagen DNeasy Blood Extraction Kit. The sequencing input was PBMCs. The clonotype was recovered from a man aged 35-49 years in good health and CMV-seropositive. The chain is made from TRBV10-3 and TRBJ2-1, and 7 bases in between align with TRBD1. The bases read TGTGCCATCAGTGCCAGGGGGACACCGACTTACAATGAGCAGTTCTTC. Its protein product is CAISARGTPTYNEQFF.